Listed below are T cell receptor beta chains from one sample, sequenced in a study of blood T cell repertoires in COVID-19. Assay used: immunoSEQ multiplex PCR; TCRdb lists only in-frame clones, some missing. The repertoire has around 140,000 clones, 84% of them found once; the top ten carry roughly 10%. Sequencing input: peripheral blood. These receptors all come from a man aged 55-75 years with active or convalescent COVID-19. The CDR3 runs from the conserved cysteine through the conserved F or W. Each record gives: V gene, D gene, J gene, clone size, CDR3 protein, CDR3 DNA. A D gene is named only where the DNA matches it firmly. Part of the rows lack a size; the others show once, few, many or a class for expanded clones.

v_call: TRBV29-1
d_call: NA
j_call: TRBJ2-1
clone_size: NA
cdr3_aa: CSVHSGRTIYNEQFF
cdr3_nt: TGCAGCGTTCACTCGGGCCGGACAATATACAATGAGCAGTTCTTC

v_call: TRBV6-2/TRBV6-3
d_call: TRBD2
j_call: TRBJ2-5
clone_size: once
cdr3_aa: CASSDRRGGLETQYF
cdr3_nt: TGTGCCAGCAGTGACAGGCGGGGGGGCCTTGAGACCCAGTACTTC

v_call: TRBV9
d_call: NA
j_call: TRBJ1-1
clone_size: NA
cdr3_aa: CASSVAGARTEAFF
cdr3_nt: TGTGCCAGCAGCGTAGCAGGGGCGCGCACTGAAGCTTTCTTT

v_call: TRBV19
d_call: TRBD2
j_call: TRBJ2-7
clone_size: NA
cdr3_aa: CASRAGGSYEQYF
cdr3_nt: TGTGCCAGTAGGGCGGGGGGATCCTACGAGCAGTACTTC

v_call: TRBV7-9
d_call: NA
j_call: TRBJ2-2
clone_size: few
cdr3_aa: CASSLGGRLGVATGELFF
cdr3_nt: TGTGCCAGCAGCTTAGGGGGCCGACTAGGGGTGGCGACCGGGGAGCTGTTTTTT

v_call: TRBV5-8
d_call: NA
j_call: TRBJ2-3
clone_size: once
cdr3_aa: CASEPGLSTDTQYF
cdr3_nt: TGTGCCAGCGAACCGGGACTCTCCACAGATACGCAGTATTTT

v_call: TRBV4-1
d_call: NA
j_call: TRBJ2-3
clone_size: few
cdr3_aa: CASSQDTTPGDTQYF
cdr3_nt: TGCGCCAGCAGCCAAGATACGACCCCGGGTGATACGCAGTATTTT

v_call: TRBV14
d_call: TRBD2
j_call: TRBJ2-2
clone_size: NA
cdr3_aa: CASSPMGLSHTGELFF
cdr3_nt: TGTGCCAGCAGCCCGATGGGACTATCTCACACCGGGGAGCTGTTTTTT

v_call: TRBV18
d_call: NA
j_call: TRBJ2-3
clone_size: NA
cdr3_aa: CASPRGAGRTDTQYF
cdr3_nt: TGTGCCAGCCCCCGCGGAGCGGGTCGAACAGATACGCAGTATTTT

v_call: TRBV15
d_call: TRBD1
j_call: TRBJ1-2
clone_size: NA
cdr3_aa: CATSRTGNYGYTF
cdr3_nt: TGTGCCACCAGCAGGACAGGGAACTATGGCTACACCTTC

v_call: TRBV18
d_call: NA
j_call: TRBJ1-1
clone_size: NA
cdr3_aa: CASSPATRGNTEAFF
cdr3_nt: TGTGCCAGCTCACCTGCAACCAGGGGGAACACTGAAGCTTTCTTT

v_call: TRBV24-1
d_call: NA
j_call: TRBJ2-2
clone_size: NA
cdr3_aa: CATSDPRDTGELFF
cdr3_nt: TGTGCCACCAGTGACCCCAGGGATACCGGGGAGCTGTTTTTT

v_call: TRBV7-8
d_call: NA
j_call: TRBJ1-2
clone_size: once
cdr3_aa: CASTERVGGGYTF
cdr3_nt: TGTGCCAGCACCGAAAGGGTCGGGGGTGGCTACACCTTC

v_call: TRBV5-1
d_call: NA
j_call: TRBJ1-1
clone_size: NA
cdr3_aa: CASSSRQGVNTEAFF
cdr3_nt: TGCGCCAGCAGCTCCCGACAAGGGGTGAACACTGAAGCTTTCTTT

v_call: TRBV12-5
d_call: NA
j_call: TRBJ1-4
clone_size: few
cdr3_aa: CASGLGGQNEKLFF
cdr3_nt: TGTGCTAGTGGTTTGGGTGGACAGAACGAAAAACTGTTTTTT

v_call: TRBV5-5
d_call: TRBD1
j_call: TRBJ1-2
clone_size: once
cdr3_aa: CASSLGDRVGGYTF
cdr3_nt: TGTGCCAGCAGCTTGGGGGACAGGGTGGGTGGCTACACCTTC

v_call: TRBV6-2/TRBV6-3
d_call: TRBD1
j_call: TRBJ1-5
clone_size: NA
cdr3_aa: CASSYQYFQGGDQPQHF
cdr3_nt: TGTGCCAGCAGTTATCAATATTTTCAGGGGGGAGATCAGCCCCAGCATTTT

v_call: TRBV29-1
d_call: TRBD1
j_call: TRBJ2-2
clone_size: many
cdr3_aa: CSVEDWGGTGESGELFF
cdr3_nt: TGCAGCGTTGAAGATTGGGGAGGGACAGGGGAAAGCGGGGAGCTGTTTTTT

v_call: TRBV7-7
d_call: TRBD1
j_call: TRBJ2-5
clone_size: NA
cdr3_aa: CASSFGQGIQETQYF
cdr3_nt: TGTGCCAGCAGCTTTGGACAGGGTATCCAAGAGACCCAGTACTTC

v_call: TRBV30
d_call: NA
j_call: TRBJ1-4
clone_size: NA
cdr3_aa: CAWSVRAVGATNEKLFF
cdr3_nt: TGTGCCTGGAGTGTACGGGCAGTAGGGGCAACTAATGAAAAACTGTTTTTT

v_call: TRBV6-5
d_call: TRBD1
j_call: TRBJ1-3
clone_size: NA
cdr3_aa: CASRQDRDSGNTIYF
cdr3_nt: TGTGCCAGCAGACAGGACAGGGACTCTGGAAACACCATATATTTT

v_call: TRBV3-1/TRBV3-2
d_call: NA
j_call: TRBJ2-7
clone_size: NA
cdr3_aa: CASQQTDTYEQYF
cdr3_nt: TGTGCCAGCCAACAGACCGATACCTACGAGCAGTACTTC

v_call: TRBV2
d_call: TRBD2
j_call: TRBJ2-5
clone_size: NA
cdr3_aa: CASSELAGGQETQYF
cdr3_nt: TGTGCCAGCAGTGAACTGGCGGGGGGTCAAGAGACCCAGTACTTC

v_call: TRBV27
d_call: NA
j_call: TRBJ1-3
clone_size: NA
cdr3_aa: CASSFRGYSGNTIYF
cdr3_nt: TGTGCCAGCAGTTTCAGGGGCTACTCTGGAAACACCATATATTTT

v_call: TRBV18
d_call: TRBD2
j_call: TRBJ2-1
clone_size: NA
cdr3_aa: CASSSAGLAGGPGEQFF
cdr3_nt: TGTGCCAGCTCATCCGCGGGACTAGCGGGAGGGCCGGGTGAGCAGTTCTTC

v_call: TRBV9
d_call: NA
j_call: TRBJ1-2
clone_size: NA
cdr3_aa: CASSVVSSNYGYTF
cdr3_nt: TGTGCCAGCAGCGTAGTATCTAGTAACTATGGCTACACCTTC

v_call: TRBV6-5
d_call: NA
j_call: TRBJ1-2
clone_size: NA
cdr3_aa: CASSLTGLNYGYTF
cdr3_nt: TGTGCCAGCAGTCTTACAGGGCTTAACTATGGCTACACCTTC

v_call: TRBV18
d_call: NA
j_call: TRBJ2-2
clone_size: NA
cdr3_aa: CASSPPGLTGVGELFF
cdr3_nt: TGTGCCAGCTCACCACCGGGACTCACAGGGGTCGGGGAGCTGTTTTTT

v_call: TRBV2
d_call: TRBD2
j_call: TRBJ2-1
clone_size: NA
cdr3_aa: CASSGGLAGGNEQFF
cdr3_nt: TGTGCCAGCAGTGGAGGTCTAGCGGGAGGGAATGAGCAGTTCTTC

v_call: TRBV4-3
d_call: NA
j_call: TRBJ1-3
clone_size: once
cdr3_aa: CASSQAAHSGNTIYF
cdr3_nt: TGCGCCAGCAGCCAAGCCGCACACTCTGGAAACACCATATATTTT

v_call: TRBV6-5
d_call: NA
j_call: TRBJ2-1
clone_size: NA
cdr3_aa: CASSNQQGVDEQFF
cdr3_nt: TGTGCCAGCAGTAACCAACAGGGAGTCGATGAGCAGTTCTTC

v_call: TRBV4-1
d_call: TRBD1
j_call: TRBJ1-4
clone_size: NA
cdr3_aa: CASSKQGGSTNEKLFF
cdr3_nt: TGCGCCAGCAGCAAACAGGGGGGATCAACTAATGAAAAACTGTTTTTT

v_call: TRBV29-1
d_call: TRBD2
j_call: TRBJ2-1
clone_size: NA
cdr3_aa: CSERGLAIYNEQFF
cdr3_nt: TGCAGCGAGAGGGGACTAGCGATCTACAATGAGCAGTTCTTC

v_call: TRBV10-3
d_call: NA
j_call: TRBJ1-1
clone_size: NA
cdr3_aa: CATQSEGVTEAFF
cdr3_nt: TGTGCCACCCAGTCAGAGGGCGTCACTGAAGCTTTCTTT

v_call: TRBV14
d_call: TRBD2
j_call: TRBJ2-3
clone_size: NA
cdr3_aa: CASSQGTSEGPDTQYF
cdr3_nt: TGTGCCAGCAGCCAAGGGACTAGCGAGGGACCAGATACGCAGTATTTT

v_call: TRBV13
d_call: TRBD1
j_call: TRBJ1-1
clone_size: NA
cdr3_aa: CASSLPPDRVMNTEAFF
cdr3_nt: TGTGCCAGCAGCTTACCCCCGGACAGGGTCATGAACACTGAAGCTTTCTTT

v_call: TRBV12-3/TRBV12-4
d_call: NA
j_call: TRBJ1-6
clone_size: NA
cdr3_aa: CASSTAGNSPLHF
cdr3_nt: TGTGCCAGCAGTACAGCGGGCAATTCACCCCTCCACTTT

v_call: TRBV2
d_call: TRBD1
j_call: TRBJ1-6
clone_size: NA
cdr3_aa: CASSDLGQGTSPLHF
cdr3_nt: TGTGCCAGCAGTGATTTAGGACAGGGAACATCACCCCTCCACTTT

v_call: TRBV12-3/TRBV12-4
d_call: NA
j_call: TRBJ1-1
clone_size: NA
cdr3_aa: CASSFGDTEAFF
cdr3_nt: TGTGCCAGCAGTTTCGGGGACACTGAAGCTTTCTTT

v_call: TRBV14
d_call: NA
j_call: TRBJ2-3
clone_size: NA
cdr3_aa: CASSRGQGSRGTDTQYF
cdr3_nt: TGTGCCAGCAGTCGCGGTCAGGGGTCGAGGGGCACAGATACGCAGTATTTT

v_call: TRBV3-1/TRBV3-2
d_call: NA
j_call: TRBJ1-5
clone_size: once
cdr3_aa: CASSQAVSNQPQHF
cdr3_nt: TGTGCCAGCAGCCAAGCAGTATCCAATCAGCCCCAGCATTTT

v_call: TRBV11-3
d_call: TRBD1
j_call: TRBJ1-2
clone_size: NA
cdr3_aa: CASSKGQNYGYTF
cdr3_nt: TGTGCCAGCAGCAAGGGACAGAACTATGGCTACACCTTC

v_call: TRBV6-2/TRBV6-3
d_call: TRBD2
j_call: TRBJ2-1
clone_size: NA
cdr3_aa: CASSLLAGVGFF
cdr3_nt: TGTGCCAGCAGTCTACTAGCGGGAGTGGGGTTCTTC

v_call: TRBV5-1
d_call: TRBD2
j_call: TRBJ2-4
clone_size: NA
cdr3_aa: CASSLAASGGIQYF
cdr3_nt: TGCGCCAGCAGCTTGGCTGCTAGCGGGGGCATTCAGTACTTC

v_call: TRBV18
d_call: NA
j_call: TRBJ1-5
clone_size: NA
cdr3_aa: CASSPDRNQPQHF
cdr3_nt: TGTGCCAGCTCTCCTGACAGAAATCAGCCCCAGCATTTT

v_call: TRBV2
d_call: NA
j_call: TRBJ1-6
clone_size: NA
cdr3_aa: CASSTGPNNSPLHF
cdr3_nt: TGTGCCAGCAGTACAGGTCCTAATAATTCACCCCTCCACTTT

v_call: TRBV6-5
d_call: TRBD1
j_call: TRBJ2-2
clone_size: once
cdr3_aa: CASSSRTGGIGELFF
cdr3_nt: TGTGCCAGCAGTTCCCGGACAGGGGGCATCGGGGAGCTGTTTTTT

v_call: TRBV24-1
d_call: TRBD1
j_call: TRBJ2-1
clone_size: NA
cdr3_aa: CATSDFPQGENNEQFF
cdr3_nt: TGTGCCACCAGTGATTTTCCCCAGGGGGAGAACAATGAGCAGTTCTTC